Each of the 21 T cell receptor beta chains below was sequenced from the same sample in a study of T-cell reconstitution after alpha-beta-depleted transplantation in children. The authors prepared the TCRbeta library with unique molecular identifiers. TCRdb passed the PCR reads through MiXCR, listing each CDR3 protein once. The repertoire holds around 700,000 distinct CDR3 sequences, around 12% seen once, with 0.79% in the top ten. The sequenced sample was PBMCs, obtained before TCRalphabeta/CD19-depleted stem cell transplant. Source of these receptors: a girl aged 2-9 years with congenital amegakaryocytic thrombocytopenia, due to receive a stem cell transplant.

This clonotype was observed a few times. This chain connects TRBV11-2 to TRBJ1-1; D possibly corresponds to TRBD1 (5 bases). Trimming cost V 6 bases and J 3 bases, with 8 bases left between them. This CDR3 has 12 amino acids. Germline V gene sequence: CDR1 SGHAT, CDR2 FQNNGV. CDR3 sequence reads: CASRGTDTEAFF. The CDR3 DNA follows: TGTGCCAGCAGGGGGACCGACACTGAAGCTTTCTTT.

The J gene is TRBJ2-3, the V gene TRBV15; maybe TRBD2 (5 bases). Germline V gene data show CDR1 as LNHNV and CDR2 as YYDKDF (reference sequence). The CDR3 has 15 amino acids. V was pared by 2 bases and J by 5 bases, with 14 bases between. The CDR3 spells CATSRTRREVDTQYF. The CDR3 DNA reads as TGTGCCACCAGCAGAACTAGAAGAGAAGTAGATACGCAGTATTTT.

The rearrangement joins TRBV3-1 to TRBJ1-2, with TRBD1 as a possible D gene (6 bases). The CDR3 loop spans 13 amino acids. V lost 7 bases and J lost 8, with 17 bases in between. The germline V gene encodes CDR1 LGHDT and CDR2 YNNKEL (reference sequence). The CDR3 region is CASTPNRAGGYTF. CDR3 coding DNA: TGTGCCAGCACCCCCAACAGGGCCGGGGGCTACACCTTC. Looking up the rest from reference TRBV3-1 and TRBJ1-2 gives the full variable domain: DTAVSQTPKYLVTQMGNDKSIKCEQNLGHDTMYWYKQDSKKFLKIMFSYNNKELIINETVPNRFSPKSPDKAHLNLHINSLELGDSAVYFCASTPNRAGGYTFGSGTRLTVV.

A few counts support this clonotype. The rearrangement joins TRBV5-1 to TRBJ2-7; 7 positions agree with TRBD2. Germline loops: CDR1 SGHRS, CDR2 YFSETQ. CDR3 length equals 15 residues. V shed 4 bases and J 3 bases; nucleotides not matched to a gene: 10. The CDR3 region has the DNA TGCGCCAGCAGCATCGATTCGGGAGGAAACTACGAGCAGTACTTC. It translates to CASSIDSGGNYEQYF.

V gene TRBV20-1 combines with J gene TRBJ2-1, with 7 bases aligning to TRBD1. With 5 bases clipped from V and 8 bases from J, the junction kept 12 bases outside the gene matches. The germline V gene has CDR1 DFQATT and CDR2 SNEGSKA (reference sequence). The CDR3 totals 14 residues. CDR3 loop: CSAAMDRMWDEQFF. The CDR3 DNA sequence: TGCAGTGCTGCAATGGACAGGATGTGGGATGAGCAGTTCTTC.

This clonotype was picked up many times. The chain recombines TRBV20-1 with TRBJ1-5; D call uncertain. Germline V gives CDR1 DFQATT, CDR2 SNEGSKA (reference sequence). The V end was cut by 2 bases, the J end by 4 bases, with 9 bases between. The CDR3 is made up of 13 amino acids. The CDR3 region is CSARSTVNQPQHF. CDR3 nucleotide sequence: TGCAGTGCTAGATCCACAGTTAATCAGCCCCAGCATTTT.

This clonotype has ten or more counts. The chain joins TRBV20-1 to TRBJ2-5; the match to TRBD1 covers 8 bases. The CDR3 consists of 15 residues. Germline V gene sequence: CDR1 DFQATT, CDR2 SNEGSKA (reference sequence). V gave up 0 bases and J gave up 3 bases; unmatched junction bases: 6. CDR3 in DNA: TGCAGTGCTAGAGATGGACAGGGTGGTGAAGAGACCCAGTACTTC. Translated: CSARDGQGGEETQYF.

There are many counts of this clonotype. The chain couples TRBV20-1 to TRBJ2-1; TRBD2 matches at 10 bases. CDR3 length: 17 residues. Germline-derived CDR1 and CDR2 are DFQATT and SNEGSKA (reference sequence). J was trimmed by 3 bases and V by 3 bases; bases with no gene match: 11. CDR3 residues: CSASRLAGAGSYNEQFF. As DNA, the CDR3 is TGCAGTGCTAGTCGGCTAGCGGGAGCCGGCAGCTACAATGAGCAGTTCTTC.

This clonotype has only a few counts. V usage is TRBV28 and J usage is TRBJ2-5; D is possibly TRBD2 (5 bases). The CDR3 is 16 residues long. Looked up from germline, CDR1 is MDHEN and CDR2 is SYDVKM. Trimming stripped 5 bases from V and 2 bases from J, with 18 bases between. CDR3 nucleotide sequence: TGTGCCAGCAGTCCTTGGCGGGCCTCGGGGCAAGAGACCCAGTACTTC. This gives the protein CASSPWRASGQETQYF.

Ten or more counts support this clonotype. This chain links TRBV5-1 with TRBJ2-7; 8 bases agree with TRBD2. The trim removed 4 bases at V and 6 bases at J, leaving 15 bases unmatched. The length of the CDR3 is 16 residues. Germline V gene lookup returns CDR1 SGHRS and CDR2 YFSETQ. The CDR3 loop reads CASSIRTSLHGSEQYF. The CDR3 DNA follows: TGCGCCAGCAGCATCAGGACTAGCCTTCACGGGAGCGAGCAGTACTTC.

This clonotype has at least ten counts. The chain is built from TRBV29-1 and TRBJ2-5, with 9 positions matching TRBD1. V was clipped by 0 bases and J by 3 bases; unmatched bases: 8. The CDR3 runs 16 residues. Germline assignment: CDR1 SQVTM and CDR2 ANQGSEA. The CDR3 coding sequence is TGCAGCGTTGAAGACCCCCCCGGGACAGGGAAAGAGACCCAGTACTTC. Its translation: CSVEDPPGTGKETQYF.

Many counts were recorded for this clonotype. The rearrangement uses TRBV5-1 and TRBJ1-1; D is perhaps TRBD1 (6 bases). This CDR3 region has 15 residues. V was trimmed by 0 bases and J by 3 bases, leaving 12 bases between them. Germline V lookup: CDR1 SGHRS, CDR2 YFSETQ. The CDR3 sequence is CASSLAAGADTEAFF. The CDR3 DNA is TGCGCCAGCAGCTTGGCCGCGGGGGCGGACACTGAAGCTTTCTTT. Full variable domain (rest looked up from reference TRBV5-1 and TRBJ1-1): KAGVTQTPRYLIKTRGQQVTLSCSPISGHRSVSWYQQTPGQGLQFLFEYFSETQRNKGNFPGRFSGRQFSNSRSEMNVSTLELGDSALYLCASSLAAGADTEAFFGQGTRLTVV.

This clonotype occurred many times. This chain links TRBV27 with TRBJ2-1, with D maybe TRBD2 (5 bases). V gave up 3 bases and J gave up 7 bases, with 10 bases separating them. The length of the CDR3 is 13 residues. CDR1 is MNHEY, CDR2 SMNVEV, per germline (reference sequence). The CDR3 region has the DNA TGTGCCAGCAGTTTGGGTCGCGGGAATGAGCAGTTCTTC. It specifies CASSLGRGNEQFF.

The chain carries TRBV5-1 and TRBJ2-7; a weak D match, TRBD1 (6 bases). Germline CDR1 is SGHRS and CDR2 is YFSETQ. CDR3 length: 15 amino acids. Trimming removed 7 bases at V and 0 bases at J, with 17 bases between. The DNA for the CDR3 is TGCGCCAGCGGGAAAAGGACAGATAGCTCCTACGAGCAGTACTTC. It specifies CASGKRTDSSYEQYF.

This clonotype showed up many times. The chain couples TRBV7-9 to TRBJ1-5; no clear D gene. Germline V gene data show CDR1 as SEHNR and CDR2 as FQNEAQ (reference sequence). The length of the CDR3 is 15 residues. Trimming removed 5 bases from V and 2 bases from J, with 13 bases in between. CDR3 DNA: TGTGCCAGCAGCCCGGCGGGCCAAGGCAATCAGCCCCAGCATTTT. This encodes CASSPAGQGNQPQHF.

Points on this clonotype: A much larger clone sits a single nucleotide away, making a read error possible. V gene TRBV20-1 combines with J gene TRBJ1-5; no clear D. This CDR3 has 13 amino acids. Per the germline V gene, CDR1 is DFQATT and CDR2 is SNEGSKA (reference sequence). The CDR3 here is CSARHSNNQPQPF. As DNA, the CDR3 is TGCAGTGCTAGACACAGCAATAATCAGCCCCAGCCTTTT.

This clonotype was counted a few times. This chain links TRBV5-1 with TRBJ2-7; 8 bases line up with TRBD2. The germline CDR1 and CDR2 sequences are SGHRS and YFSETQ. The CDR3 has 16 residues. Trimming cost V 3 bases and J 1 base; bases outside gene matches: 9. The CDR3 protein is CASSSLPSGSSYEQYF. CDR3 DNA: TGCGCCAGCAGCTCCCTGCCCAGCGGGAGTTCCTACGAGCAGTACTTC.

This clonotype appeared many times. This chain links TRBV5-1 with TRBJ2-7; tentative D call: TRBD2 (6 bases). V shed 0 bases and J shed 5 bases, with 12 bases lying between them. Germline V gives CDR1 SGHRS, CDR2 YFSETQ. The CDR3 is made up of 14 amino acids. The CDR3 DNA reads TGCGCCAGCAGCTTGGTAAGGGGAGGAAACGAGCAGTACTTC. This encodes CASSLVRGGNEQYF.

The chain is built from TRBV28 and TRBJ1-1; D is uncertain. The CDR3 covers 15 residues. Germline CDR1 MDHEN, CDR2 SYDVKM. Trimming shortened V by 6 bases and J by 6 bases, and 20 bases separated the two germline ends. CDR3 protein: CASSRYRGDVPEAFF. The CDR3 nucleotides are TGTGCCAGCAGCCGATACCGGGGAGATGTACCTGAAGCTTTCTTT.

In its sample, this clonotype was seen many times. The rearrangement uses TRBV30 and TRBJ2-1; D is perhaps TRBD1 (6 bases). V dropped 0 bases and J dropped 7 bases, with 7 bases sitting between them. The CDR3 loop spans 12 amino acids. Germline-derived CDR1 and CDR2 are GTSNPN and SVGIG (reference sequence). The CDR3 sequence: CAWSVDRNEQFF. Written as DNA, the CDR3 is TGTGCCTGGAGTGTTGACAGGAATGAGCAGTTCTTC.

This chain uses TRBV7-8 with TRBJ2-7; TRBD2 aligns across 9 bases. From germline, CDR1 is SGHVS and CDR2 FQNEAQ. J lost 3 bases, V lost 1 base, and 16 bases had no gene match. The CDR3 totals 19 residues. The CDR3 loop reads CASSLDVGGRAPGNYEQYF. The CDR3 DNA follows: TGTGCCAGCAGCTTAGATGTGGGCGGGAGGGCACCCGGGAACTACGAGCAGTACTTC.